A selection of T cell receptor beta chains follows, all from one sample in a study of shared T cell receptors in the human thymus. The table came from immunoSEQ multiplex PCR; TCRdb's copy has only in-frame clones and leaves some out. The sample includes hundreds of thousands of clones, just under 95% of them seen just once. The sample consisted of thymocytes. The receptors derive from a human donor. Both conserved end residues are part of each CDR3. The D gene is left open where the match is weak. Clone size appears in some rows only: once, few, many, or a class for an expanded clone.

D gene	J gene	V gene	clone size	CDR3 protein	CDR3 DNA
TRBD1	TRBJ1-1	TRBV9	NA	CASSQGQGVPRDTEAFF	TGTGCCAGCAGCCAAGGACAGGGGGTCCCCCGGGACACTGAAGCTTTCTTT
NA	TRBJ1-4	TRBV7-9	NA	CASSLKRVQGNEKLFF	TGTGCCAGCAGCTTAAAAAGGGTGCAGGGTAATGAAAAACTGTTTTTT
NA	TRBJ2-7	TRBV4-1	NA	CASSQDFGPWGEQYF	TGCGCCAGCAGCCAAGATTTTGGCCCTTGGGGCGAGCAGTACTTC
NA	TRBJ1-1	TRBV28	NA	CASTTSLMNTEAFF	TGTGCCAGCACCACGTCCCTTATGAACACTGAAGCTTTCTTT
NA	TRBJ2-7	TRBV2	NA	CAIRVLIYEQYF	TGTGCCATACGGGTGTTGATTTACGAGCAGTACTTC
TRBD1	TRBJ2-7	TRBV4-1	NA	CASSQAGTGSYEQYF	TGCGCCAGCAGCCAGGCCGGGACAGGGTCCTACGAGCAGTACTTC
TRBD2	TRBJ2-5	TRBV7-8	NA	CASSSTSGRAGIETQYF	TGTGCCAGCAGCTCAACTAGCGGGAGGGCCGGGATAGAGACCCAGTACTTC
TRBD1	TRBJ2-7	TRBV19	NA	CASREDRDSEQYF	TGTGCCAGTAGGGAGGACAGGGATAGCGAGCAGTACTTC
NA	TRBJ2-7	TRBV20-1	once	CSARTTLEQYF	TGCAGTGCCAGGACTACCCTCGAGCAGTACTTC
TRBD1	TRBJ2-5	TRBV4-3	NA	CASSPSDRPLRTQYF	TGCGCCAGCAGCCCGTCGGACAGGCCCTTGAGGACCCAGTACTTC
TRBD1	TRBJ2-1	TRBV5-6	NA	CASSSRGRGTAVYNEQFF	TGTGCCAGCAGCTCTAGGGGTCGTGGGACAGCCGTCTACAATGAGCAGTTCTTC
TRBD2	TRBJ2-1	TRBV7-2	NA	CASSLGIASGTYNEQFF	TGTGCCAGCAGCTTAGGAATTGCTAGCGGGACATACAATGAGCAGTTCTTC
TRBD2	TRBJ2-2	TRBV6-6	NA	CASSYGASGSAGELFF	TGTGCCAGCAGTTACGGGGCTAGCGGGAGCGCCGGGGAGCTGTTTTTT
NA	TRBJ2-3	TRBV4-3	NA	CASSQDGKGPYTDTQYF	TGCGCCAGCAGCCAAGATGGAAAGGGACCCTACACAGATACGCAGTATTTT
TRBD1	TRBJ1-2	TRBV28	NA	CASQGGDGYTF	TGTGCCAGCCAGGGGGGTGATGGCTACACCTTC
NA	TRBJ2-1	TRBV5-8	NA	CAILGAYFSGPYNEQFF	TGTGCCATCCTCGGGGCATACTTCTCGGGGCCCTACAATGAGCAGTTCTTC
TRBD2	TRBJ2-7	TRBV15	NA	CATSRGGKAGGEQYF	TGTGCCACCAGCAGAGGGGGAAAAGCGGGAGGTGAGCAGTACTTC
TRBD1	TRBJ1-1	TRBV7-2	NA	CASSAPGQGAIAFF	TGTGCCAGCAGCGCTCCGGGACAGGGGGCGATAGCTTTCTTT
NA	TRBJ1-1	TRBV30	few	CGVDKNTEAFF	TGTGGTGTTGACAAGAACACTGAAGCTTTCTTT
NA	TRBJ2-7	TRBV11-2	NA	CASSLDTMAEVYEQYF	TGTGCCAGCAGCTTAGATACGATGGCGGAAGTCTACGAGCAGTACTTC
NA	TRBJ1-2	TRBV20-1	NA	CSVPGYGYTF	TGCAGTGTGCCGGGCTATGGCTACACCTTC
NA	TRBJ2-1	TRBV6-4	NA	CASSVGIHNEQFF	TGTGCCAGCAGTGTCGGCATCCACAATGAGCAGTTCTTC
NA	TRBJ1-3	TRBV7-2	few	CASRAGDTIYF	TGTGCCAGCAGAGCGGGAGACACCATATATTTT
NA	TRBJ1-5	TRBV7-2	NA	CASSLEVGQPQHF	TGTGCCAGCAGCTTAGAGGTCGGTCAGCCCCAGCATTTT
NA	TRBJ2-1	TRBV10-3	NA	CAISVRSINEQFF	TGTGCCATCAGTGTTCGATCAATTAATGAGCAGTTCTTC
NA	TRBJ1-1	TRBV27	NA	CASSLWRGDTEAFF	TGTGCCAGCAGTTTATGGCGGGGAGACACTGAAGCTTTCTTT
TRBD1	TRBJ1-5	TRBV28	NA	CASRPRDRASRNQPQHF	TGTGCCAGCAGGCCTAGGGACAGGGCGTCGAGGAATCAGCCCCAGCATTTT
TRBD2	TRBJ2-2	TRBV7-2	NA	CASSLCPSGRASTGELFF	TGTGCCAGCAGCTTATGCCCTAGCGGGAGGGCCAGCACCGGGGAGCTGTTTTTT
TRBD1	TRBJ2-1	TRBV29-1	once	CSVDAGQGAYNEQFF	TGCAGCGTTGATGCTGGACAGGGGGCCTACAATGAGCAGTTCTTC
TRBD2	TRBJ2-1	TRBV30	NA	CAWRVIAGGPEQFF	TGTGCCTGGCGGGTAATAGCGGGAGGGCCTGAGCAGTTCTTC
NA	TRBJ1-4	TRBV5-1	NA	CASSLVPTGHEKLFF	TGCGCCAGCAGCTTGGTTCCCACCGGGCATGAAAAACTGTTTTTT
NA	TRBJ1-2	TRBV20-1	NA	CSEKGVRGYTF	TGCAGTGAGAAGGGGGTTAGGGGCTACACCTTC
NA	TRBJ1-1	TRBV14	NA	CASSIRLVPGITEAFF	TGTGCCAGCAGTATTCGCCTTGTTCCGGGGATCACTGAAGCTTTCTTT
TRBD1	TRBJ1-1	TRBV27	NA	CASSSGQGGTEAFF	TGTGCCAGCAGTTCTGGACAGGGCGGGACTGAAGCTTTCTTT
NA	TRBJ2-7	TRBV25-1	once	CASTRGGYEQYF	TGTGCCAGCACTCGGGGAGGCTACGAGCAGTACTTC
TRBD1	TRBJ1-5	TRBV28	once	CASRPWTGGSQPQHF	TGTGCCAGCAGACCCTGGACAGGAGGGAGTCAGCCCCAGCATTTT
TRBD1	TRBJ2-2	TRBV5-4	NA	CASSKGQSGTGELFF	TGTGCCAGCAGCAAGGGACAGTCGGGCACCGGGGAGCTGTTTTTT
TRBD1	TRBJ1-4	TRBV27	NA	CASSGLRQGREKLFF	TGTGCCAGCAGCGGCCTCAGACAGGGTAGGGAAAAACTGTTTTTT
NA	TRBJ2-1	TRBV5-1	NA	CASSKDTFQRAPSYNEQFF	TGCGCCAGCAGTAAGGACACGTTCCAGCGGGCCCCCTCCTACAATGAGCAGTTCTTC
NA	TRBJ1-2	TRBV7-9	few	CAIQGPRGYGYTF	TGTGCCATCCAGGGGCCCCGGGGCTATGGCTACACCTTC
NA	TRBJ1-1	TRBV7-9	NA	CASSFSGSTEAFF	TGTGCCAGCAGCTTTTCGGGGAGCACTGAAGCTTTCTTT
TRBD1	TRBJ1-1	TRBV13	NA	CASSHGTGTYTEAFF	TGTGCCAGCAGCCACGGGACAGGTACTTACACTGAAGCTTTCTTT
NA	TRBJ1-3	TRBV6-1	NA	CASRPAGRVGNTIYF	TGTGCCAGCAGACCTGCGGGGAGGGTCGGAAACACCATATATTTT
NA	TRBJ1-1	TRBV5-1	NA	CASSLGLNPNTEAFF	TGCGCCAGCAGCCTGGGCCTCAACCCGAACACTGAAGCTTTCTTT
TRBD2	TRBJ2-5	TRBV7-6	NA	CASSLDSSGRARETQYF	TGTGCCAGCAGCTTAGATAGTTCCGGGAGGGCCCGGGAGACCCAGTACTTC
NA	TRBJ1-5	TRBV19	NA	CASSNTPVTNQPQHF	TGTGCCAGTAGCAACACTCCGGTTACCAATCAGCCCCAGCATTTT
NA	TRBJ2-3	TRBV7-9	NA	CASSLLGADTQYF	TGTGCCAGCAGCTTATTGGGGGCAGATACGCAGTATTTT
TRBD1	TRBJ2-3	TRBV27	once	CASSSPPTGGRYF	TGTGCCAGCAGTTCACCCCCGACAGGGGGAAGATATTTT
TRBD2	TRBJ2-5	TRBV7-2	NA	CASSLFSGLAAKETQYF	TGTGCCAGCAGCTTATTCTCCGGACTAGCGGCAAAAGAGACCCAGTACTTC
NA	TRBJ1-5	TRBV19	NA	CASSDTGNQPQHF	TGTGCCAGTAGTGATACAGGGAATCAGCCCCAGCATTTT
NA	TRBJ2-6	TRBV11-2	NA	CASSLDPRVSGANVLTF	TGTGCCAGCAGCTTAGACCCTAGGGTATCTGGGGCCAACGTCCTGACTTTC
TRBD2	TRBJ2-1	TRBV9	NA	CASSVEGGGGPGNEQFF	TGTGCCAGCAGCGTAGAAGGTGGGGGAGGGCCGGGCAATGAGCAGTTCTTC